Below, 30 T cell receptor beta chains from the same sample are listed, as sequenced in a study of CD4 T cells in relation to SARS-CoV-2 and coronaviruses. Clones were sequenced by immunoSEQ multiplex PCR, and TCRdb holds only the in-frame ones, with some missing. The sample shows around 26,000 clones, around three quarters of them seen only once. These receptors' targets are unknown. CD4+ T cells from unexposed donors were obtained before the COVID-19 pandemic (2011-2018). The cells were cultured for 9 to 11 days before CD4+ T cells were isolated. The sequenced sample consisted of CD4+ T cells from PBMCs, cultured in vitro. The receptors shown here come from a human donor in good health.

The chain is built from TRBV6-2 or TRBV6-3 and TRBJ1-5; no clear D. CDR3 size: 16 residues. CDR1 is MNHEY, CDR2 SVGEGT, per germline. Trimming took 4 bases from V and 2 from J, leaving 15 bases between them. The CDR3 spells CASSSRENGGNQPQHF. The CDR3, as DNA: TGTGCCAGCAGTTCCCGGGAGAACGGGGGCAATCAGCCCCAGCATTTT.

The chain couples TRBV5-1 to TRBJ2-7; TRBD2 is a possible D gene (6 bases). This CDR3 has 15 amino acids. Germline CDR1 SGHRS, CDR2 YFSETQ. Trimming took 3 bases from V and 0 from J, leaving 13 bases between them. The CDR3 DNA sequence: TGCGCCAGCAGCTGGGGGGACGGCCGCTCCTACGAGCAGTACTTC. Translation gives CASSWGDGRSYEQYF.

The chain links TRBV5-4 to TRBJ2-5, with D uncertain. The germline V gene has CDR1 SGHNT and CDR2 YYREEE (reference sequence). The length of the CDR3 is 14 residues. Trimming stripped 2 bases from V and 1 base from J, with 9 bases between. CDR3 residues: CASSLGLGQETQYF. For the CDR3, the DNA is TGTGCCAGCAGCTTAGGCCTGGGCCAAGAGACCCAGTACTTC. Drawing the rest from reference TRBV5-4 and TRBJ2-5, the complete variable domain is ETGVTQSPTHLIKTRGQQVTLRCSSQSGHNTVSWYQQALGQGPQFIFQYYREEENGRGNFPPRFSGLQFPNYSSELNVNALELDDSALYLCASSLGLGQETQYFGPGTRLLVL.

The V gene is TRBV10-2, the J gene TRBJ2-5, with D perhaps TRBD1 (5 bases). The length of the CDR3 is 15 residues. In germline, CDR1 is WSHSY, CDR2 SAAADI. Trimming removed 2 bases at V and 1 base at J, with 11 bases between. The CDR3 DNA reads as TGCGCCAGCAGTGAGATACAGGCCCGCCAAGAGACCCAGTACTTC. Its translation is CASSEIQARQETQYF.

The chain combines TRBV5-1 with TRBJ1-4; possibly TRBD1 for D (6 bases). The germline V and J ends were trimmed by 0 bases and 5 bases, with 17 bases remaining between them. The CDR3 is made up of 17 amino acids. CDR1 and CDR2 (germline): SGHRS, YFSETQ. The CDR3 DNA is TGCGCCAGCAGCTTGGTGGCTGGGGGGGGCCGCAATGAAAAACTGTTTTTT. It specifies CASSLVAGGGRNEKLFF.

The chain uses TRBV5-1 and TRBJ2-5; 7 bases fit TRBD1. Germline V gene data show CDR1 as SGHRS and CDR2 as YFSETQ. J was trimmed by 2 bases and V by 1 base; bases with no gene match: 5. The CDR3 spans 15 residues. The CDR3 region has the DNA TGCGCCAGCAGCTTGTGGACAGGCGGACAAGAGACCCAGTACTTC. This sequence encodes CASSLWTGGQETQYF.

V gene TRBV4-2 combines with J gene TRBJ2-3; D not certain. The CDR3 has 15 residues. Trimming left V 4 bases short and J 1 base short, with 12 bases between. The germline V gene has CDR1 LGHNA and CDR2 YNFKEQ. CDR3 coding DNA: TGTGCCAGCAGCCCAGAAGGAACAGGCACAGATACGCAGTATTTT. This gives the protein CASSPEGTGTDTQYF.

This clone was found a few times. This chain joins TRBV6-5 and TRBJ1-2; TRBD1 matches 9 bases. Germline lookup yields CDR1 MNHEY and CDR2 SVGAGI. This CDR3 contains 14 residues. J lost 4 bases, V lost 7 bases, and 7 bases had no gene match. This chain's CDR3 is CASTLRTGAYGYTF. CDR3 bases: TGTGCCAGCACCCTAAGGACAGGGGCCTATGGCTACACCTTC.

The chain is built from TRBV7-2 and TRBJ2-1; possible D gene TRBD2, 6 bases. The CDR3 is 17 residues long. The germline V and J ends were trimmed by 5 bases and 8 bases, with 25 bases remaining between them. CDR1 is SGHTA, CDR2 FQGNSA, per germline. The CDR3: CASSPFSLSGVAYEQFF. The CDR3 bases are TGTGCCAGCAGCCCCTTCTCCCTGTCGGGAGTCGCGTATGAGCAGTTCTTC. Variable domain in full (rest from reference TRBV7-2 and TRBJ2-1): GAGVSQSPSNKVTEKGKDVELRCDPISGHTALYWYRQSLGQGLEFLIYFQGNSAPDKSGLPSDRFSAERTGGSVSTLTIQRTQQEDSAVYLCASSPFSLSGVAYEQFFGPGTRLTVL.

The chain recombines TRBV7-2 with TRBJ2-3, with 10 bases fitting TRBD2. CDR1 is SGHTA, CDR2 FQGNSA, per germline. Trimming removed 7 bases from V and 0 bases from J; junction bases left unmatched: 10. There are 17 residues in the CDR3. CDR3: CASTGLAGVSSTDTQYF. In DNA form, the CDR3 reads TGTGCCAGCACTGGGCTAGCGGGGGTTTCTAGCACAGATACGCAGTATTTT.

The V gene is TRBV6-5, the J gene TRBJ1-3, with a weak D call TRBD1 (6 bases). Trimming removed 6 bases from V and 4 bases from J, with 10 bases in between. The CDR3 is 13 amino acids. CDR1 and CDR2 from the germline V gene are MNHEY and SVGAGI. The DNA of the CDR3 is TGTGCCAGCAGACAGGGCGGCGGAAACACCATATATTTT. Amino acid sequence: CASRQGGGNTIYF.

The genes are TRBV6-6 and TRBJ1-6; D uncertain. In germline, CDR1 is MNHNY, CDR2 SVGAGI (reference sequence). Trimming took off 5 bases at V and 6 bases at J, with 14 bases between the two ends. The CDR3 spans 15 residues. DNA for the CDR3: TGTGCCAGCAGTCCAGACCGAGAGCCTAATTCACCCCTCCACTTT. Translated: CASSPDREPNSPLHF.

This clone has more than one count but fewer than ten. This sequence joins TRBV13 and TRBJ2-1, with a weak D call TRBD2 (6 bases). The ends were cut back, 5 bases at V and 13 bases at J, with 15 bases in the middle. The germline gives CDR1 PRHDT, CDR2 FYEKMQ (reference sequence). The CDR3 loop spans 12 amino acids. The CDR3 DNA reads TGTGCCAGCAGCCAACCCGGGACTGAACAGTTCTTC. Amino acids: CASSQPGTEQFF.

This clone was counted a few times. The rearrangement joins TRBV5-4 to TRBJ2-7; D not resolved. Trimming took off 3 bases at V and 3 bases at J, with 4 bases between the two ends. The CDR3 is 11 residues long. The germline CDR1 and CDR2 sequences are SGHNT and YYREEE (reference sequence). CDR3 loop: CASSSSYEQYF. The CDR3 DNA reads as TGTGCCAGCAGCTCTAGCTACGAGCAGTACTTC.

The chain joins TRBV5-4 to TRBJ1-2; tentatively, D is TRBD1 (5 bases). The CDR3 spans 13 residues. Per germline, CDR1 SGHNT and CDR2 YYREEE (reference sequence). V gave up 4 bases and J gave up 1 base, with 8 bases separating them. The CDR3 DNA reads TGTGCCAGCAGCCGACAGCTTAACTATGGCTACACCTTC. Protein: CASSRQLNYGYTF. The variable domain in full, completed from reference TRBV5-4 and TRBJ1-2, reads ETGVTQSPTHLIKTRGQQVTLRCSSQSGHNTVSWYQQALGQGPQFIFQYYREEENGRGNFPPRFSGLQFPNYSSELNVNALELDDSALYLCASSRQLNYGYTFGSGTRLTVV.

The chain joins TRBV9 to TRBJ2-3; D unresolved. Trimming stripped 2 bases from V and 2 bases from J, with 9 bases between. CDR1 is SGDLS, CDR2 YYNGEE, per germline. The CDR3 consists of 14 residues. The chain's CDR3 is CASSVGKPTDTQYF. The CDR3 nucleotides read TGTGCCAGCAGCGTGGGTAAGCCCACAGATACGCAGTATTTT. Full variable domain (remainder filled in from reference TRBV9 and TRBJ2-3): DSGVTQTPKHLITATGQRVTLRCSPRSGDLSVYWYQQSLDQGLQFLIQYYNGEERAKGNILERFSAQQFPDLHSELNLSSLELGDSALYFCASSVGKPTDTQYFGPGTRLTVL.

The chain carries TRBV27 and TRBJ2-1, with 7 bases lining up with TRBD2. J was trimmed by 2 bases and V by 5 bases; bases with no gene match: 6. CDR3 length: 15 residues. Germline V lookup: CDR1 MNHEY, CDR2 SMNVEV (reference sequence). CDR3 DNA: TGTGCCAGCAGTACTCTAGCGGAGGCCTACAATGAGCAGTTCTTC. Protein: CASSTLAEAYNEQFF.

This clone came up once. The chain carries TRBV5-1 and TRBJ2-1; 8 bases fit TRBD2. The germline V gene has CDR1 SGHRS and CDR2 YFSETQ. The CDR3 totals 15 residues. With 4 bases clipped from V and 2 bases from J, the junction kept 5 bases outside the gene matches. The CDR3 bases are TGCGCCAGCAGCCGGGGGGGGATAGCCTACAATGAGCAGTTCTTC. Amino acid sequence: CASSRGGIAYNEQFF.

The chain is built from TRBV28 and TRBJ2-7; D is unclear. This CDR3 has 13 residues. Trimming cost V 3 bases and J 9 bases, with 15 bases left between them. The germline gives CDR1 MDHEN, CDR2 SYDVKM. The CDR3 spells CASSLETPSGQYF. The CDR3 nucleotides are TGTGCCAGCAGTTTGGAGACACCCTCTGGGCAGTACTTC. The whole variable domain, filled in from reference TRBV28 and TRBJ2-7, reads DVKVTQSSRYLVKRTGEKVFLECVQDMDHENMFWYRQDPGLGLRLIYFSYDVKMKEKGDIPEGYSVSREKKERFSLILESASTNQTSMYLCASSLETPSGQYFGPGTRLTVT.

This clone was detected only a few times. The chain couples TRBV7-2 to TRBJ2-7; tentative D call: TRBD2 (7 bases). The V gene lost 0 bases and the J gene lost 4 bases, with 13 bases spanning the gap. CDR3 length equals 15 residues. CDR1 is SGHTA and CDR2 is FQGNSA in the germline V gene. CDR3 DNA: TGTGCCAGCAGCTTAGCGGGGGGGCTTCAGTACGAGCAGTACTTC. It translates to CASSLAGGLQYEQYF.

V is TRBV29-1 and J is TRBJ1-2, with 9 bases lining up with TRBD1. There are 14 residues in the CDR3. After removal of 6 bases from V and 6 bases from J, the junction contained 11 bases not matched to a gene. CDR1 and CDR2 from the germline V gene are SQVTM and ANQGSEA. CDR3 region: CSVDPGQGRHGYTF. The CDR3 DNA follows: TGCAGCGTCGATCCGGGACAGGGAAGGCATGGCTACACCTTC.

The J gene is TRBJ2-6, the V gene TRBV7-9; 10 nucleotides match TRBD2. Germline lookup yields CDR1 SEHNR and CDR2 FQNEAQ (reference sequence). Losses at the gene ends were 4 bases for V and 0 bases for J; bases not matched to a gene: 6. The CDR3 covers 18 residues. This CDR3 reads CASSSPSGSHSGANVLTF. In DNA, the CDR3 is TGTGCCAGCAGCTCCCCTAGCGGGAGCCACTCTGGGGCCAACGTCCTGACTTTC.

The chain recombines TRBV5-1 with TRBJ1-6; D may be TRBD1 (6 bases). V was pared by 0 bases and J by 7 bases, with 14 bases between. CDR1 and CDR2 from the germline V gene are SGHRS and YFSETQ. This CDR3 has 16 residues. This CDR3 is CASSLEASRGNSPLHF. The CDR3 nucleotides read TGCGCCAGCAGCTTGGAGGCCAGTAGGGGGAATTCACCCCTCCACTTT.

This clone has only a few counts. The rearrangement uses TRBV5-4 and TRBJ1-1; D uncertain. Germline V gene sequence: CDR1 SGHNT, CDR2 YYREEE (reference sequence). The length of the CDR3 is 15 residues. Trimming pared 0 bases from V and 6 bases from J, leaving 15 bases between. In DNA form, the CDR3 reads TGTGCCAGCAGCTTGGGGAGTGTCGGCCTACCTGAAGCTTTCTTT. Translation gives CASSLGSVGLPEAFF.

V usage is TRBV7-2 and J usage is TRBJ2-1, with D perhaps being TRBD1 or TRBD2 (5 bases each). The CDR3 runs 15 residues. CDR1 and CDR2 (germline): SGHTA, FQGNSA. The germline V and J ends were trimmed by 3 bases and 10 bases, with 19 bases remaining between them. The CDR3 bases are TGTGCCAGCAGCTTGCCCGGGACGCCGGGCTCCGAGCAGTTCTTC. Protein sequence: CASSLPGTPGSEQFF.

The chain couples TRBV6-2 or TRBV6-3 to TRBJ2-7; 12 bases map to TRBD2. The germline V gene encodes CDR1 MNHEY and CDR2 SVGEGT. The CDR3 covers 16 residues. The V segment lost 0 bases and the J segment 4 bases; nucleotides outside the gene matches: 4. The CDR3, as DNA: TGTGCCAGCAGTTACTCCGAGACTAGCGGGAGATACGAGCAGTACTTC. Residues: CASSYSETSGRYEQYF.

The V call is TRBV9, the J call TRBJ2-1; no firm D call. The length of the CDR3 is 13 residues. V lost 0 bases to trimming and J lost 7 bases, with 8 bases between them. Germline values: CDR1 SGDLS, CDR2 YYNGEE. CDR3 in amino acids: CASSVASVNEQFF. The CDR3 DNA sequence: TGTGCCAGCAGCGTAGCATCCGTAAATGAGCAGTTCTTC.

J is TRBJ2-1 and V is TRBV7-3, with D possibly being TRBD2 (5 bases). Trimming removed 5 bases from V and 6 bases from J, with 20 bases in between. Germline CDR1 is SGHTA and CDR2 is FQGTGA. The CDR3 contains 16 residues. The CDR3 reads CASSPLIASLANEQFF. CDR3 nucleotides: TGTGCCAGCAGCCCCCTAATAGCGTCCCTTGCCAATGAGCAGTTCTTC. The whole variable domain, filled in from reference TRBV7-3 and TRBJ2-1, reads GAGVSQTPSNKVTEKGKYVELRCDPISGHTALYWYRQSLGQGPEFLIYFQGTGAADDSGLPNDRFFAVRPEGSVSTLKIQRTERGDSAVYLCASSPLIASLANEQFFGPGTRLTVL.

The chain combines TRBV7-2 with TRBJ1-2; D call uncertain. The CDR3 has 8 residues. Trimming cost V 5 bases and J 12 bases, with 4 bases left between them. Germline CDR1 is SGHTA and CDR2 is FQGNSA. The CDR3 region is CASSLNTF. The CDR3 nucleotides read TGTGCCAGCAGCCTTAACACCTTC.

This rearrangement joins TRBV2 to TRBJ1-6; 9 bases map to TRBD1. V gave up 6 bases and J gave up 14 bases; unmatched junction bases: 11. Germline CDR1 SNHLY, CDR2 FYNNEI. This CDR3 region has 14 residues. The CDR3 protein is CASRRQGGGMALHF. In DNA, the CDR3 is TGTGCCAGCAGAAGACAGGGGGGAGGAATGGCCCTCCACTTT.